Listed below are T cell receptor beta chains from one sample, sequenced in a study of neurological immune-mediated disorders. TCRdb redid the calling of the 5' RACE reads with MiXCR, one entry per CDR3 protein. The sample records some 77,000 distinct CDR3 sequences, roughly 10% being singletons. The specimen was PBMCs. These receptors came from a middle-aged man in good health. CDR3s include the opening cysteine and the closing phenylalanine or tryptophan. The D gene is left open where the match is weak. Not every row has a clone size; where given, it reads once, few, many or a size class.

DNA: TGTCCCAGCAGGACAGGGGCTAGTCCCCAGCATTTT
CDR3: CPSRTGASPQHF
J: TRBJ1-5
D: TRBD1
V: TRBV28
size: NA

DNA: TGTGCCAGCAGCCAAATAAACAGGGCTGGGGCCAACGTCCTGACTTTC
CDR3: CASSQINRAGANVLTF
J: TRBJ2-6
D: NA
V: TRBV3-1
size: many

DNA: TGCAGTGCTAGGATACCGGACAGGGGAAATAGTCAGCCCCAGCATTTT
CDR3: CSARIPDRGNSQPQHF
J: TRBJ1-5
D: TRBD1
V: TRBV20-1
size: many

DNA: TGTGCCAGCAGTCGCCAGGGGATATCCTACGAGCAGTACTTC
CDR3: CASSRQGISYEQYF
J: TRBJ2-7
D: NA
V: TRBV12-3/TRBV12-4
size: many

DNA: TGTGCCACCAGTGCAAGGGCGGGAGGGCCGAGTGAGCAGTTCTTC
CDR3: CATSARAGGPSEQFF
J: TRBJ2-1
D: TRBD2
V: TRBV24-1
size: many

DNA: TGTGCCAGCAGTCGCGTGGACATTATTGTTGAAGCTTTCTTT
CDR3: CASSRVDIIVEAFF
J: TRBJ1-1
D: NA
V: TRBV28
size: many

DNA: TGCGCCAGCAGCTTGGGGGACAGGCTGGGAAACTACGAGCAGTACTTC
CDR3: CASSLGDRLGNYEQYF
J: TRBJ2-7
D: TRBD1
V: TRBV5-1
size: many

DNA: TGCAGTGCTAGCTCTCGCGGGTTTGAGACCCAGTACTTC
CDR3: CSASSRGFETQYF
J: TRBJ2-5
D: NA
V: TRBV20-1
size: many

DNA: TGTGCCAGCTCCTTTTCTCGTACCGGACAGGGAGATTCACCCCTCCACTTT
CDR3: CASSFSRTGQGDSPLHF
J: TRBJ1-6
D: TRBD1
V: TRBV5-5
size: many

DNA: TGTGCCACCAGCAGAGAAAGGGCGGGCTTTAGCAATCAGCCCCAGCATTTT
CDR3: CATSRERAGFSNQPQHF
J: TRBJ1-5
D: NA
V: TRBV15
size: many

DNA: TGTGCCAGCAGTTGTCAGACTAGCGGGGGGGCGTACAATGAGCAGTTCTTC
CDR3: CASSCQTSGGAYNEQFF
J: TRBJ2-1
D: TRBD2
V: TRBV6-5
size: many

DNA: TGCAGTGCTAGAGAGAGACCTGCAACTAATGAAAAACTGTTTTTT
CDR3: CSARERPATNEKLFF
J: TRBJ1-4
D: NA
V: TRBV20-1
size: many

DNA: TGTGCCATCAGTCCGGGGGGGGCGTACGAGCAGTACTTC
CDR3: CAISPGGAYEQYF
J: TRBJ2-7
D: TRBD2
V: TRBV10-3
size: many

DNA: TGTGCCAGCAGCCTTAGCGGAGTCTATTACAATGAGCAGTTCTTC
CDR3: CASSLSGVYYNEQFF
J: TRBJ2-1
D: NA
V: TRBV28
size: many

DNA: TGCAGTGCAAAAGCGGGGGGAACAGATACGCAGTATTTT
CDR3: CSAKAGGTDTQYF
J: TRBJ2-3
D: TRBD2
V: TRBV20-1
size: many

DNA: TGTGCCATCAGTGAGCCCTGGACTAGCAAGAAGGACGATGAGCAGTTCTTC
CDR3: CAISEPWTSKKDDEQFF
J: TRBJ2-1
D: TRBD2
V: TRBV10-3
size: many

DNA: TGTGCCAGCAGTCTCCGGACAGGGGGCGGCAATCAGCCCCAGCATTTT
CDR3: CASSLRTGGGNQPQHF
J: TRBJ1-5
D: TRBD1
V: TRBV6-1
size: many

DNA: TGCGCCAGCAGCTTTAAACAAGGAAGAACCGGGGAGCTGTTTTTT
CDR3: CASSFKQGRTGELFF
J: TRBJ2-2
D: NA
V: TRBV5-1
size: NA

DNA: TGTGCCAGCAGTCGACTCGGACGGTATAACTATGGCTACACCTTC
CDR3: CASSRLGRYNYGYTF
J: TRBJ1-2
D: NA
V: TRBV28
size: many

DNA: TGTGCCAGCAGTGTGTCAGGGGGCACAGATACGCAGTATTTT
CDR3: CASSVSGGTDTQYF
J: TRBJ2-3
D: NA
V: TRBV6-4
size: many

DNA: TGTGCCAGCCGGGGGGAGGCATCAAGCCTAGGGTCAGATACGCAGTATTTT
CDR3: CASRGEASSLGSDTQYF
J: TRBJ2-3
D: TRBD2
V: TRBV2
size: many

DNA: TGTGCCAGCAGCCAAGAACAAAGGAGTTATATTGAGCAGTTCTTC
CDR3: CASSQEQRSYIEQFF
J: TRBJ2-1
D: NA
V: TRBV4-2
size: many

DNA: TGCGCCAGCAGCTTACCAGAAGACAGGGTGTATGGCTACACCTTC
CDR3: CASSLPEDRVYGYTF
J: TRBJ1-2
D: TRBD1
V: TRBV5-1
size: many

DNA: TGTGCCTGGACGGTCCCCGGGACTAGCGGGACTAATGAGCAGTTCTTC
CDR3: CAWTVPGTSGTNEQFF
J: TRBJ2-1
D: TRBD2
V: TRBV30
size: NA

DNA: TGCGCCAGCACCAATCCGGGGGGAAACACCATATATTTT
CDR3: CASTNPGGNTIYF
J: TRBJ1-3
D: NA
V: TRBV5-1
size: many

DNA: TGTGCCAGCAGCTCCAGGGGGCTCAAGAATTCACCCCTCCACTTT
CDR3: CASSSRGLKNSPLHF
J: TRBJ1-6
D: TRBD1
V: TRBV5-5
size: many